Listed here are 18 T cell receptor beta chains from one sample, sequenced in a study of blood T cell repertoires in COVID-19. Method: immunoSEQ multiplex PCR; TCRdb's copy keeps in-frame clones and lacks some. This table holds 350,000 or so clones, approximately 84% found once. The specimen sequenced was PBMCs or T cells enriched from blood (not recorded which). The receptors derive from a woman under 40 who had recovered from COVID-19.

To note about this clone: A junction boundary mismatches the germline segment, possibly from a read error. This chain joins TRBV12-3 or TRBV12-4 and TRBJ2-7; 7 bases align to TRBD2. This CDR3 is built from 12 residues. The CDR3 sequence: CASSLDQRGTSF. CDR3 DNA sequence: TGTGCCAGCAGTTTGGACCAGCGGGGAACGAGCTTC.

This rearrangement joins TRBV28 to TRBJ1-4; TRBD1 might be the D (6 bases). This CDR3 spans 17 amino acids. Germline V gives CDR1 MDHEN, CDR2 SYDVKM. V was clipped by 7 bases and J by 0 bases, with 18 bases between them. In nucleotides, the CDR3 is TGTGCCAGCACGAGGAGCGGGGGCGCACCAACTAATGAAAAACTGTTTTTT. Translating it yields CASTRSGGAPTNEKLFF.

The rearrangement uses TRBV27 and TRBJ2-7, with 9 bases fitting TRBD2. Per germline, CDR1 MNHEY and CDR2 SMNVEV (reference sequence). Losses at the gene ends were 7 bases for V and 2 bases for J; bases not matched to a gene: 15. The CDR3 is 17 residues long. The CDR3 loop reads CASNPGHVAGEAYEQYF. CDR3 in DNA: TGTGCCAGCAATCCGGGACATGTAGCGGGGGAGGCCTACGAGCAGTACTTC.

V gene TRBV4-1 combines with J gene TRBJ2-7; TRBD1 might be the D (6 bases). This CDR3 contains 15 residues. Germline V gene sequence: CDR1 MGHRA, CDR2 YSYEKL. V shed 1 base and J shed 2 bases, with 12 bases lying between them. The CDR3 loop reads CASSQAKGTPYEQYF. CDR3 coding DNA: TGCGCCAGCAGCCAAGCAAAGGGGACACCCTACGAGCAGTACTTC.

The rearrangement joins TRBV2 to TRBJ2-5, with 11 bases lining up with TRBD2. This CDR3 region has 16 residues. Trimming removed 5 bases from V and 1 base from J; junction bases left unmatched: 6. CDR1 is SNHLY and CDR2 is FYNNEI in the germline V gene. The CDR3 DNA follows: TGTGCCAGCAGTAAAACTAGCGGGGGCTTCCAAGAGACCCAGTACTTC. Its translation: CASSKTSGGFQETQYF.

DNA for the CDR3: TGTGCCAGTAGTACCAGGACAGGGAGAACCAATCAGCCCCAGCATTTT. Its protein is CASSTRTGRTNQPQHF. The chain uses TRBV19 and TRBJ1-5; TRBD1 matches at 8 bases. Germline V gene data show CDR1 as LNHDA and CDR2 as SQIVND (reference sequence). This CDR3 comprises 16 residues. With 4 bases clipped from V and 3 bases from J, the junction kept 8 bases outside the gene matches.

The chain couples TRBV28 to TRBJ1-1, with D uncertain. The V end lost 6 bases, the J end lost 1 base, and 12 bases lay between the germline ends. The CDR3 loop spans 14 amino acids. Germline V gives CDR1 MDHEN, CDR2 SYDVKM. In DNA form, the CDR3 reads TGTGCCAGCAGCTCCAGTTCCCCGAACACTGAAGCTTTCTTT. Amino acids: CASSSSSPNTEAFF. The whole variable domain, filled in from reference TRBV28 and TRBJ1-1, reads DVKVTQSSRYLVKRTGEKVFLECVQDMDHENMFWYRQDPGLGLRLIYFSYDVKMKEKGDIPEGYSVSREKKERFSLILESASTNQTSMYLCASSSSSPNTEAFFGQGTRLTVV.

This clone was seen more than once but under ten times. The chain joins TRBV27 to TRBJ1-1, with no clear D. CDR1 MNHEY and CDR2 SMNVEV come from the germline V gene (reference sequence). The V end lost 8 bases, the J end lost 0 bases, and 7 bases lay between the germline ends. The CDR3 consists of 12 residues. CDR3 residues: CASGDMNTEAFF. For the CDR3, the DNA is TGTGCCAGCGGCGACATGAACACTGAAGCTTTCTTT.

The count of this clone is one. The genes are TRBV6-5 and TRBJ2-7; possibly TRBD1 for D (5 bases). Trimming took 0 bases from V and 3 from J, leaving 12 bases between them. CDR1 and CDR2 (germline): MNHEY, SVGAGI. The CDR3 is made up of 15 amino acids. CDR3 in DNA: TGTGCCAGCAGTTACTCGACTGGACAATTCTACGAGCAGTACTTC. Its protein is CASSYSTGQFYEQYF.

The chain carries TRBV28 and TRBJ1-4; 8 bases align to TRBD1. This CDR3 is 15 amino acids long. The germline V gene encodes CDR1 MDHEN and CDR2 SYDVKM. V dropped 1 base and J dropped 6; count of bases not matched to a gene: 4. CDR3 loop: CASSLLTGADEKLFF. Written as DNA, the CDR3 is TGTGCCAGCAGTTTATTGACAGGGGCGGATGAAAAACTGTTTTTT.

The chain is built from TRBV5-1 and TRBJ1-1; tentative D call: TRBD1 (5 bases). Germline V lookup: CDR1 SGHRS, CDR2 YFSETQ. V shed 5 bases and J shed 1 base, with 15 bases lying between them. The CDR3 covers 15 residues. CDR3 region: CASSFGFTGNTEAFF. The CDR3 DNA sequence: TGCGCCAGCAGTTTCGGGTTTACAGGGAACACTGAAGCTTTCTTT.

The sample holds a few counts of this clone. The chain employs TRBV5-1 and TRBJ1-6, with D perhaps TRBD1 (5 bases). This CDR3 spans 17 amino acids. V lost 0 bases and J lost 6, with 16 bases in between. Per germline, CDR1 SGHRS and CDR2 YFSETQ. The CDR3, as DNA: TGCGCCAGCAGCTTGGGCCCTGGACGGGGGGTTAATTCACCCCTCCACTTT. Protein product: CASSLGPGRGVNSPLHF.

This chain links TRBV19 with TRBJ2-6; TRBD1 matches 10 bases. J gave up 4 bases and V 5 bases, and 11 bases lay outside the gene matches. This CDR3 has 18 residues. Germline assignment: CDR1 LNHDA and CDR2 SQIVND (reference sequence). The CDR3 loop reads CASSDPTGGATGANVLTF. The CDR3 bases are TGTGCCAGTAGTGACCCGACAGGGGGCGCTACAGGGGCCAACGTCCTGACTTTC.

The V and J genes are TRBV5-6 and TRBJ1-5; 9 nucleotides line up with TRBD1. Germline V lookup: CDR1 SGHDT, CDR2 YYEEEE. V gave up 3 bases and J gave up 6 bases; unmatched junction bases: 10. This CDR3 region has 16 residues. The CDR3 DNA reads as TGTGCCAGCAGCTGGGCCGGGACAGGGATTCGTCAGCCCCAGCATTTT. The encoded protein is CASSWAGTGIRQPQHF.

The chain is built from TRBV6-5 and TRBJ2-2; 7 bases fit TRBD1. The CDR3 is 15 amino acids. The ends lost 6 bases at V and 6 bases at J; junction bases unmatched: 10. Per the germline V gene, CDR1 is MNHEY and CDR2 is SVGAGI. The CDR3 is CASRPPTGAPGELFF. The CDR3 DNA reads TGTGCCAGCAGACCCCCCACAGGGGCGCCCGGGGAGCTGTTTTTT.

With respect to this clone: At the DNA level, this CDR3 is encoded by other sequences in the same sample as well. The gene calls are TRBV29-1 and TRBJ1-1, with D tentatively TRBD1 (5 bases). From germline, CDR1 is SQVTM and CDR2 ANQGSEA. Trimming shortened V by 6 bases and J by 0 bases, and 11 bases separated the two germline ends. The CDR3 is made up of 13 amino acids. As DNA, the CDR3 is TGCAGCGTCGCGGGACTACTGAACACTGAAGCTTTCTTT. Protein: CSVAGLLNTEAFF.

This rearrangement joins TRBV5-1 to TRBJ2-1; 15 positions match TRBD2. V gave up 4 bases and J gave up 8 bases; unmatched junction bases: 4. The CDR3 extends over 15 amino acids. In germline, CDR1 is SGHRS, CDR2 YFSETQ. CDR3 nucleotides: TGCGCCAGCAGCCGGACTAGCGGGGGGGGCGATGAGCAGTTCTTC. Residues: CASSRTSGGGDEQFF.

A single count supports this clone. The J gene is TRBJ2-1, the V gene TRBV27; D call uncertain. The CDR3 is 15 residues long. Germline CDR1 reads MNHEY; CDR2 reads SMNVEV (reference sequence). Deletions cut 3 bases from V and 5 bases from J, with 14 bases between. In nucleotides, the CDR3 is TGTGCCAGCAGTTTCACAAAAAGACGGGACAATGAGCAGTTCTTC. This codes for CASSFTKRRDNEQFF.